The clone carrying this T cell receptor (beta chain) was counted ten times or more. Antigen unknown. This sample was taken from a study of T-cell reconstitution after alpha-beta-depleted transplantation in children. Broader study findings: At one year after transplant, newly produced T cells mostly accounted for T-cell counts and diversity.

Unique molecular identifiers were incorporated into the prepared TCRbeta library. One entry per CDR3 protein, called by TCRdb with MiXCR from the PCR reads. Among 200,000 to 250,000 distinct CDR3 sequences listed, approximately 10% were seen once. Specimen: PBMCs, collected before TCRalphabeta/CD19-depleted stem cell transplant. The clonotype was recovered from a child under two years old with acute myeloid leukemia, due to receive a stem cell transplant.

CDR3 sequence (DNA): TGTGCCAGCAGTGTTCGGCCAGGGGTTGAAGCTTTCTTT. It yields the protein CASSVRPGVEAFF. This chain uses TRBV2 with TRBJ1-1, with TRBD1 as a possible D gene (6 bases). CDR1 is SNHLY, CDR2 FYNNEI, per germline. The germline V and J ends were trimmed by 4 bases and 7 bases, with 13 bases remaining between them. There are 13 residues in the CDR3.